Below, 24 T cell receptor beta chains from the same sample are listed, as sequenced in a study of Graves' ophthalmopathy and Graves' hyperthyroidism. Researchers took RNA transcripts and amplified TCR beta CDR3 regions from them. First-round RT-PCR used HTBI primers; second-round multiplex PCR followed. TCRdb analysed the multiplex PCR reads with MiXCR anew, one entry per CDR3 protein. Found here are a few hundred thousand distinct CDR3 sequences, approximately 18% of them singletons; the top ten hold 2.4%. Sequences were obtained from peripheral blood. Source of these receptors: an adult woman with stable Graves' hyperthyroidism.

This clonotype was observed many times. The V and J genes are TRBV28 and TRBJ1-2; tentatively, D is TRBD1 (5 bases). The V gene's germline CDR1 is MDHEN and CDR2 SYDVKM. CDR3 length: 14 residues. With 3 bases removed from V and 4 bases from J, the gap between germline ends came to 12 bases. The CDR3 reads CASSFMGEGYGYTF. In nucleotides, the CDR3 is TGTGCCAGCAGTTTTATGGGGGAGGGCTATGGCTACACCTTC.

In this sample, this clonotype turned up many times. J is TRBJ2-7 and V is TRBV24-1; D not resolved. Germline assignment: CDR1 KGHDR and CDR2 SFDVKD. The CDR3 spans 13 residues. Trimming pared 4 bases from V and 2 bases from J, leaving 8 bases between. Here the CDR3 reads CATSEASTYEQYF. CDR3 bases: TGTGCCACCAGTGAAGCTTCAACCTACGAGCAGTACTTC.

The rearrangement links TRBV6-2 or TRBV6-3 to TRBJ1-5; D might be TRBD1 (6 bases). V dropped 5 bases and J dropped 2 bases, with 19 bases sitting between them. CDR1 is MNHEY, CDR2 SVGEGT, per germline. The CDR3 is 17 residues long. The CDR3 nucleotides read TGTGCCAGCAGTCCTACCCCCTGGACAGATTGCAATCAGCCCCAGCATTTT. Amino acid sequence: CASSPTPWTDCNQPQHF.

Worth noting for this clonotype: This may be a read error: a much more frequent sequence differs by one nucleotide. The chain combines TRBV2 with TRBJ1-3; weak D call: TRBD1 (5 bases). Trimming left V 7 bases short and J 8 bases short, with 12 bases between. The CDR3 length is 12 residues. Per the germline V gene, CDR1 is SNHLY and CDR2 is FYNNEI. The DNA for the CDR3 is TGTGCCAGCACCGAGGGGAAAGACACCATATATTTT. This translates into CASTEGKDTIYF.

This clonotype has at least ten counts. The CDR3 end shows no conserved phenylalanine or tryptophan, and so a read error is likely. CDR3 region: CSPPSGTGNTIYL. CDR3 DNA: TGCAGCCCCCCAAGTGGGACTGGAAACACCATATATCTT. This rearrangement joins TRBV29-1 to TRBJ1-3; D not resolved. The CDR3 runs to 13 residues. Germline loops: CDR1 SQVTM, CDR2 ANQGSEA. Trimming took off 8 bases at V and 2 bases at J, with 13 bases between the two ends.

This clonotype was recorded at least ten times. The CDR3 DNA follows: TGCAGTGCTAGTTACAGGGTTAACTATGGCTACACCTTC. This codes for CSASYRVNYGYTF. The rearrangement uses TRBV20-1 and TRBJ1-2; possible D gene TRBD1, 6 bases. CDR3 size: 13 residues. V dropped 3 bases and J dropped 1 base, with 9 bases sitting between them. Germline CDR1 reads DFQATT; CDR2 reads SNEGSKA (reference sequence).

This clonotype was counted between two and nine times. The chain is built from TRBV4-3 and TRBJ2-2; 7 nucleotides align to TRBD1. Germline CDR1 reads LGHNA; CDR2 reads YSLEER. The CDR3 is 15 residues long. Losses at the gene ends were 1 base for V and 3 bases for J; bases not matched to a gene: 2. Written as DNA, the CDR3 is TGCGCCAGCAGCCAAGGGACAGGCGACACCGGGGAGCTGTTTTTT. The encoded protein is CASSQGTGDTGELFF.

In this sample, this clonotype turned up many times. The V gene is TRBV2, the J gene TRBJ2-7; 12 bases agree with TRBD2. The ends lost 6 bases at V and 2 bases at J; junction bases unmatched: 11. Looked up from germline, CDR1 is SNHLY and CDR2 is FYNNEI. The CDR3 covers 17 residues. The CDR3 loop reads CASRLAGGLSGPYEQYF. CDR3 coding DNA: TGTGCCAGCAGACTAGCGGGAGGACTGAGTGGTCCCTACGAGCAGTACTTC.

Ten or more counts support this clonotype. The chain joins TRBV5-7 to TRBJ1-1; D is unresolved. TRBV5-7 is classed as an ORF, of uncertain function. The CDR3 totals 10 residues. Trimming took off 1 base at V and 7 bases at J, with 2 bases between the two ends. DNA for the CDR3: TGTGCCAGCAGCTTGAGTGAAGCTTTCTTT. This sequence encodes CASSLSEAFF.

The sample holds many counts of this clonotype. The rearrangement uses TRBV29-1 and TRBJ1-2, with 8 bases lining up with TRBD1. Per the germline V gene, CDR1 is SQVTM and CDR2 is ANQGSEA. V gave up 4 bases and J gave up 8 bases; unmatched junction bases: 9. The CDR3 totals 13 residues. CDR3 in DNA: TGCAGCGTTGGTGGCAGGGGGCACGACGGCTACACCTTC. It translates to CSVGGRGHDGYTF.

This sequence joins TRBV12-3 or TRBV12-4 and TRBJ1-6; TRBD1 matches 10 bases. CDR3 length equals 16 residues. Unmatched junction bases numbered 5, after V lost 5 bases and J lost 4 bases. The DNA of the CDR3 is TGTGCCAGCAGTCCTGGACAGGGGGTGTATAATTCACCCCTCCACTTT. Translated, it gives CASSPGQGVYNSPLHF.

This clonotype appeared many times. The chain uses TRBV6-2 or TRBV6-3 and TRBJ2-2; D gene unclear. Trimming pared 8 bases from V and 13 bases from J, leaving 20 bases between. Germline assignment: CDR1 MNHEY and CDR2 SVGEGT. This CDR3 contains 13 residues. The CDR3 DNA follows: TGTGCCAGCGGACCTCATAGCAGGATGGGGCTGTTTTTT. Protein: CASGPHSRMGLFF.

This clonotype showed up many times. V is TRBV7-2 and J is TRBJ2-5, with 9 bases lining up with TRBD1. This CDR3 comprises 15 residues. Trimming cost V 5 bases and J 1 base; bases outside gene matches: 5. Looked up from germline, CDR1 is SGHTA and CDR2 is FQGNSA. CDR3 sequence (DNA): TGTGCCAGCAGCGTACAGGGGGCCCTCCAAGAGACCCAGTACTTC. As protein: CASSVQGALQETQYF.

The table lists this clonotype with many counts. V usage is TRBV6-2 or TRBV6-3 and J usage is TRBJ2-2; D gene uncertain. Germline CDR1 and CDR2: MNHEY and SVGEGT. Trimming removed 6 bases from V and 13 bases from J, with 15 bases in between. The CDR3 sequence is 12 residues long. The CDR3 region has the DNA TGTGCCAGCAGCCATGGGGTTCCCGGGCTGTTTTTT. The encoded protein is CASSHGVPGLFF.

This clonotype has at least ten counts. The chain recombines TRBV4-2 with TRBJ2-7, with D unclear. Per the germline V gene, CDR1 is LGHNA and CDR2 is YNFKEQ. Trimming left V 0 bases short and J 6 bases short, with 15 bases between. This CDR3 comprises 15 residues. CDR3 in amino acids: CASSQDVGPPIEQYF. CDR3 nucleotides: TGTGCCAGCAGCCAAGATGTCGGACCCCCAATCGAGCAGTACTTC.

This clonotype was counted at least ten times. The J gene is TRBJ2-7, the V gene TRBV29-1; 7 nucleotides match TRBD2. There are 14 residues in the CDR3. Trimming cost V 4 bases and J 0 bases; bases outside gene matches: 6. The V gene's germline CDR1 is SQVTM and CDR2 ANQGSEA. The CDR3 loop reads CSVAYPGGSYEQYF. DNA for the CDR3: TGCAGCGTTGCCTACCCGGGGGGCTCCTACGAGCAGTACTTC.

This clonotype was recorded many times. The CDR3 sequence is CASSKVLAGVSEQYF. The DNA of the CDR3 is TGTGCCAGCAGTAAAGTTCTAGCGGGAGTATCCGAGCAGTACTTC. The chain combines TRBV25-1 with TRBJ2-7, with TRBD2 matching over 10 bases. Per germline, CDR1 MGHDK and CDR2 SYGVNS. J was trimmed by 6 bases and V by 5 bases; bases with no gene match: 10. The CDR3 consists of 15 residues.

This clonotype was detected many times. The chain employs TRBV7-6 and TRBJ1-1; 8 nucleotides align to TRBD1. The ends lost 5 bases at V and 4 bases at J; junction bases unmatched: 12. Germline values: CDR1 SGHVS, CDR2 FNYEAQ. The CDR3 loop spans 16 amino acids. CDR3 residues: CASSITTGESGTEAFF. For the CDR3, the DNA is TGTGCCAGCAGCATAACGACAGGGGAATCGGGCACTGAAGCTTTCTTT.

There are many counts of this clonotype. V usage is TRBV20-1 and J usage is TRBJ2-7, with TRBD2 matching 10 bases. The CDR3 runs to 12 residues. Germline values: CDR1 DFQATT, CDR2 SNEGSKA (reference sequence). The V segment lost 3 bases and the J segment 6 bases; nucleotides outside the gene matches: 2. CDR3: CSASPSGSEQYF. The CDR3 bases are TGCAGTGCTAGTCCTAGCGGGAGCGAGCAGTACTTC.

This clonotype was seen a few times. This rearrangement joins TRBV6-5 to TRBJ2-7; D perhaps matches TRBD1 (6 bases). Germline CDR1 MNHEY, CDR2 SVGAGI. This CDR3 has 16 residues. The V and J ends lost 2 bases and 3 bases respectively, with 17 bases between them. In DNA form, the CDR3 reads TGTGCCAGCAGTTACGGCAGGGGCGGCAGCTTCTACGAGCAGTACTTC. Translation: CASSYGRGGSFYEQYF.

In its sample, this clonotype was seen many times. Written as DNA, the CDR3 is TGTGCCAGCAGGGCGAGTGTTGGGGGCGCTGGACCCTACGAGCAGTACTTC. Residues: CASRASVGGAGPYEQYF. The V gene is TRBV28, the J gene TRBJ2-7; possibly TRBD1 for D (6 bases). In germline, CDR1 is MDHEN, CDR2 SYDVKM. V dropped 6 bases and J dropped 2 bases, with 23 bases sitting between them. The CDR3 is 17 amino acids.

The table lists this clonotype with many counts. The chain joins TRBV28 to TRBJ1-2, with D perhaps matching TRBD1 (6 bases). V gave up 5 bases and J gave up 8 bases, with 18 bases separating them. The CDR3 has 14 amino acids. The germline V gene has CDR1 MDHEN and CDR2 SYDVKM. CDR3 DNA sequence: TGTGCCAGCAGTAGTTGGTACAGGGATGGCGGCTACACCTTC. Its protein is CASSSWYRDGGYTF.

This clonotype was recorded many times. The V gene is TRBV29-1, the J gene TRBJ2-7, with D possibly being TRBD1 or TRBD2 (5 bases each). Germline CDR1 reads SQVTM; CDR2 reads ANQGSEA. This CDR3 contains 12 residues. V lost 5 bases and J 3 bases, leaving 11 bases between the germline ends. The CDR3 bases are TGCAGCGTTTGGGGACCCAACTACGAGCAGTACTTC. Its translation is CSVWGPNYEQYF.

V gene TRBV18 combines with J gene TRBJ1-5; D ambiguous. V gave up 5 bases and J gave up 4 bases, with 12 bases separating them. This CDR3 has 14 amino acids. Looked up from germline, CDR1 is KGHSH and CDR2 is LQKENI. CDR3 nucleotide sequence: TGTGCCAGCTCATCGGACCGCCAAAATCAGCCCCAGCATTTT. It encodes CASSSDRQNQPQHF.